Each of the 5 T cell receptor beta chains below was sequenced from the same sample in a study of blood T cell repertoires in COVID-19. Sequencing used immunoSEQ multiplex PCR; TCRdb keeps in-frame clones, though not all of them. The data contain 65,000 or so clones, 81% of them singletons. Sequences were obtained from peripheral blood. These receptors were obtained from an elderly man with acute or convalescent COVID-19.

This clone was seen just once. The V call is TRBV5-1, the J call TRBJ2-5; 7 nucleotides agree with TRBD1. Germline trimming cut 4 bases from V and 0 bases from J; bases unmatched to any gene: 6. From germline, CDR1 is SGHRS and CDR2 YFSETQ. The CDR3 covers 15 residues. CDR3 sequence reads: CASSITGQDQETQYF. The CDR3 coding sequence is TGCGCCAGCAGCATAACCGGACAGGACCAAGAGACCCAGTACTTC.

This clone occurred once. This CDR3 reads CAISEENDAGSVSIYNEQFF. As DNA, the CDR3 is TGTGCCATCAGTGAAGAGAATGACGCCGGGTCCGTTTCCATCTACAATGAGCAGTTCTTC. This chain uses TRBV10-3 with TRBJ2-1, with D uncertain. CDR3 size: 20 residues. Deletions cut 3 bases from V and 3 bases from J, with 27 bases between. CDR1 and CDR2 (germline): ENHRY, SYGVKD.

CDR3 amino acids: CASSPDRGLGTGELFF. The DNA of the CDR3 is TGTGCCAGCAGCCCGGACAGGGGTTTGGGAACCGGGGAGCTGTTTTTT. The chain is built from TRBV7-9 and TRBJ2-2, with 9 bases matching TRBD1. The germline V gene encodes CDR1 SEHNR and CDR2 FQNEAQ (reference sequence). The CDR3 contains 16 residues. V lost 5 bases and J lost 5; bases outside the gene matches: 9. Based on the CDR3 plus reference TRBV7-9 and TRBJ2-2, the full variable domain is DTGVSQNPRHKITKRGQNVTFRCDPISEHNRLYWYRQTLGQGPEFLTYFQNEAQLEKSRLLSDRFSAERPKGSFSTLEIQRTEQGDSAMYLCASSPDRGLGTGELFFGEGSRLTVL.

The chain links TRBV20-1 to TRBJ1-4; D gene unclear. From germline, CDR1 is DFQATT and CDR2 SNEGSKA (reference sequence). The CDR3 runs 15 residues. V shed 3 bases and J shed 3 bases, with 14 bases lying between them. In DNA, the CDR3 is TGCAGTGCTAGTGAACTAGGGTTGGCTAATGAAAAACTGTTTTTT. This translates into CSASELGLANEKLFF.

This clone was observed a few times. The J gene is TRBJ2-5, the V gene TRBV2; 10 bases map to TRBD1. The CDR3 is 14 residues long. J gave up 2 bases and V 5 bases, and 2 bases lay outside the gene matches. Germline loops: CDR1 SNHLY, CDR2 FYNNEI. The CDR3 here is CASSLDRGQETQYF. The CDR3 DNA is TGTGCCAGCAGTCTGGACAGGGGGCAAGAGACCCAGTACTTC.